This T cell receptor beta chain was sequenced for a study of blood T cells in healthy people across ages (dated by TCRdb to between 2014 and 2017). The study in broad terms: In model experiments, template switching captured about one uniquely barcoded TCR beta cDNA molecule for every two T cells. To avoid experimental bias, donors of different ages were distributed randomly across sequencing lanes. Four age groups were formed from the donors: young (average 16 years), middle-aged (less than 40), aged (62) and long-lived (approximately 80). The study measured age-related changes in TCR beta repertoire diversity using deep sequencing normalized with unique cDNA molecular identifiers. Using the same blood draw, the study looked at two additional independent replicas of 1 million unique cDNA reads for two donors, one aged 18 to 30 and the other aged 80 or older.

General findings and caveats noted by the study authors: Compared with the aged group, the long-lived group had more naive CD4+ T cells, fewer expanded clones and increased TCR diversity, suggesting age selection. Observed TCR beta diversity per million T cells fell roughly linearly with age, and a significant reduction was already apparent by age about 43. Because donor CMV infection status was unknown, age-related changes in expanded clonotypes were potentially confounded. There was a strong correlation between observed TCR beta diversity and the percentage of naive T cells measured by flow cytometry. Bulk unsorted PBMC profiling prevented conclusive comparison of naive and antigen-experienced compartments. Estimates of total diversity from one million sequenced T cells were regarded as lower bounds and underestimates.

As concerns this clonotype: No cognate antigen has been identified for it. No base quality values were provided; no much bigger clone lies one nucleotide off.

Systemically healthy Caucasian individuals from Russia, 39 in total and aged about 6 to 90 years, were included as donors. Each donor gave roughly 11 milliliters of peripheral blood, drawn into EDTA-treated Vacutainer tubes. Ficoll-Paque density-gradient centrifugation was used to isolate PBMCs, with at least 6.5 million per sample. Total RNA was extracted from PBMCs with Trizol reagent, with at least 6 micrograms obtained per sample. For every donor, flow cytometry on a PBMC aliquot measured the percentage of naive CD45RAhigh/CD27high T cells. Library construction relied on 5' RACE. Sequencing used an Illumina HiSeq 2500. A second roughly 7 to 11 cycle PCR used a sample-barcoded 5' primer and a J-beta primer mix. A unique molecular identifier was introduced onto each TCR beta cDNA molecule by a template-switch 5' adaptor carrying 12 random nucleotides. Each sample yielded at least 3 million CDR3-containing paired-end reads. First-strand cDNA synthesis was performed from all RNA using the Mint cDNA synthesis kit, with priming by a TRBC-specific oligonucleotide. Following uracil-DNA glycosylase treatment, all cDNA underwent a first 18-cycle PCR with the universal primers M1SS and BC2_uni_R. The original pipeline was this. For normalization, 1 million high-quality reads were randomly selected from each sample, with every read carrying a distinct molecular identifier. Instead of being binned into consensus sequences, reads that shared molecular identifiers were thrown out. CDR3 identification, clonotype clustering and error correction used MiTCR with a Q25 quality threshold and the strictest error-elimination algorithm. A nonparametric unseen species model with Euler transformation was used to estimate lower-bound total TCR beta diversity. TCRdb applied fastp at Q25 and MiXCR to the public reads, then kept only in-frame beta chains. Entries that share a CDR3 protein sequence are merged under the most common genes and DNA. V and J calls and clone size were set by TCRdb, not the authors. In all, the sample holds about a million distinct CDR3 sequences, and about 53% of those were seen once. The top ten clones comprise about 21% of the sample.

The specimen sequenced was blood. This clonotype was obtained from a woman aged 55-75 years in good health.

The nucleotides are TGCGCCAGCAGCCAAGCGCAGGGGGCCTATGAGCAGTTCTTC. Its product reads: CASSQAQGAYEQFF. The chain is made from TRBV4-1 and TRBJ2-1, and 8 bases in between align with TRBD1. V is pruned by 1 base and J by 8 bases, leaving 4 bases of the junction without a gene match. CDR1 and CDR2 were assigned from the germline V gene as MGHRA and YSYEKL. From the cysteine up to the phenylalanine, the CDR3 has a length of 14 residues. This entry keeps only the CDR3 DNA: 42 bases, framed from base 1.